The 4 T cell receptor beta chains presented below share a single source sample, sequenced in a study of beta chain features in type 1 diabetes. Since all of the isolated RNA was reverse transcribed, expressed TCRB transcripts were what got sequenced. Using immunoSEQ multiplex PCR, the repertoire was profiled, and TCRdb retains in-frame clones only, with some absent. This sample carries some 99,000 clones, almost 40% of them seen once, and the ten largest clones take less than 0.08%. The sequenced material came from stem cell memory CD4+ T cells from blood. These receptors were collected from a woman younger than 30 in good health.

This rearrangement joins TRBV18 to TRBJ1-5; D remains unclear. This CDR3 contains 16 residues. In germline, CDR1 is KGHSH, CDR2 LQKENI. V was shortened by 1 base and J by 1 base, with 11 bases between the two germline ends. CDR3 sequence (DNA): TGTGCCAGCTCACCACAGGGAGAGGTGAGCAATCAGCCCCAGCATTTT. This gives the protein CASSPQGEVSNQPQHF.

The J gene is TRBJ1-5, the V gene TRBV7-2; possibly TRBD1 for D (5 bases). Deletions cut 5 bases from V and 4 bases from J, with 9 bases between. Germline V lookup: CDR1 SGHTA, CDR2 FQGNSA. This CDR3 region has 13 residues. The CDR3 DNA follows: TGTGCCAGCAGCACGCGACAGAATCAGCCCCAGCATTTT. It yields the protein CASSTRQNQPQHF.

J is TRBJ2-3 and V is TRBV28, with 9 nucleotides matching TRBD1. The length of the CDR3 is 12 residues. The V gene's germline CDR1 is MDHEN and CDR2 SYDVKM. Trimming cost V 8 bases and J 7 bases; bases outside gene matches: 4. CDR3 nucleotide sequence: TGTGCCAGCTTGACAGGGGGGAATACGCAGTATTTT. Protein product: CASLTGGNTQYF.

This clone occurred a few times. The J gene is TRBJ2-1, the V gene TRBV5-1, with TRBD2 as a possible D gene (5 bases). Trimming removed 2 bases at V and 8 bases at J, with 23 bases between. Germline CDR1 SGHRS, CDR2 YFSETQ. The CDR3 consists of 17 residues. CDR3 coding DNA: TGCGCCAGCAGCTTAAGTTGGCTTAGTCAGAGGGCGGATGAGCAGTTCTTC. Amino acid sequence: CASSLSWLSQRADEQFF. Full variable domain (missing parts from reference TRBV5-1 and TRBJ2-1): KAGVTQTPRYLIKTRGQQVTLSCSPISGHRSVSWYQQTPGQGLQFLFEYFSETQRNKGNFPGRFSGRQFSNSRSEMNVSTLELGDSALYLCASSLSWLSQRADEQFFGPGTRLTVL.